A single TCR beta chain is shown here with its context. Its antigen is not known. The sample comes from a study of shared clonotypes between healthy human individuals. Study conclusions and caveats: Donors were few, which limited the genetic and exposure-history diversity represented. Compared with memory subsets, naive subsets generally had larger estimated richness. Donor clonotype sharing was expected to depend on sequencing depth.

Germline trimming cut 0 bases from V and 0 bases from J; bases unmatched to any gene: 9. Germline CDR1 is MDHEN and CDR2 is SYDVKM. CDR3 length: 20 amino acids. Assay used: immunoSEQ multiplex PCR; TCRdb lists only in-frame clones, some missing. This table has about 2.4 million clones, over 85% appearing once. This sequence joins TRBV28 and TRBJ2-3; 13 nucleotides line up with TRBD2. This receptor was taken from a man in his late teens or twenties in good health. Some clones in this sample may be carry-over from other donors' samples. Material for sequencing was naive CD4+ T cells from PBMCs. The subset is: CD45RA+ positively selected. The CDR3 here is CASSLWRNPGLAGSTDTQYF. For the CDR3, the DNA is TGTGCCAGCAGTTTATGGCGGAACCCGGGACTAGCGGGGAGCACAGATACGCAGTATTTT.